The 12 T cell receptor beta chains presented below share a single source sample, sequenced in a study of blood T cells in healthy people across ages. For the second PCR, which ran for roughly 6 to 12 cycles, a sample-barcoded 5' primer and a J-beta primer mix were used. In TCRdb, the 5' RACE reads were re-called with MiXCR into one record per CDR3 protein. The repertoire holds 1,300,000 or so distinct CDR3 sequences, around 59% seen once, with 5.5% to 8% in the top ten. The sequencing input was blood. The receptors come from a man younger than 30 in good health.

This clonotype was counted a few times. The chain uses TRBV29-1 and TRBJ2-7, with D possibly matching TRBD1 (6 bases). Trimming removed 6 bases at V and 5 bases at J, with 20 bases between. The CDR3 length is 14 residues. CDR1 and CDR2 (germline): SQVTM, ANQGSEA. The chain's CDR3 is CSVSTGQSSHEQYF. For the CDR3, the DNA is TGCAGCGTATCCACGGGACAAAGTTCCCACGAGCAGTACTTC.

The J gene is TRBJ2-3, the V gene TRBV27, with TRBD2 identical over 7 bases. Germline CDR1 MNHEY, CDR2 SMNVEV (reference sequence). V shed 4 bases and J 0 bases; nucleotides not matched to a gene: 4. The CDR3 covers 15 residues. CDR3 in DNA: TGTGCCAGCAGTTCAGCGGGGCCAAGCACAGATACGCAGTATTTT. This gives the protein CASSSAGPSTDTQYF.

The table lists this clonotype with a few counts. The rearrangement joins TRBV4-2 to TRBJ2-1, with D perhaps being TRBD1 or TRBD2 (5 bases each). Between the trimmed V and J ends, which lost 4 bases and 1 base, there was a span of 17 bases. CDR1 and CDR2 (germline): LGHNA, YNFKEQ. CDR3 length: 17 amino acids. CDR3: CASSPRWGGQSYNEQFF. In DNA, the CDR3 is TGTGCCAGCAGCCCTAGGTGGGGCGGGCAATCCTACAATGAGCAGTTCTTC.

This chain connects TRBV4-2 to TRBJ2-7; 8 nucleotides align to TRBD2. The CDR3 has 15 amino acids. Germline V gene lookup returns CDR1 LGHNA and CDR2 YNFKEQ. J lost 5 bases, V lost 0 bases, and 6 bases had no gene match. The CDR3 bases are TGTGCCAGCAGCCAAGACCGACTAGCGAAGAACGAGCAGTACTTC. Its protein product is CASSQDRLAKNEQYF.

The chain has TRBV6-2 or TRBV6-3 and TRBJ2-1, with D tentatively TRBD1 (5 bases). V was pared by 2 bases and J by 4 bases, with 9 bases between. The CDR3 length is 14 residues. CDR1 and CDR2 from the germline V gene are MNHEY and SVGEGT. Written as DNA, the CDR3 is TGTGCCAGCAGTTACCGGCCAGGGTACAATGAGCAGTTCTTC. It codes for CASSYRPGYNEQFF.

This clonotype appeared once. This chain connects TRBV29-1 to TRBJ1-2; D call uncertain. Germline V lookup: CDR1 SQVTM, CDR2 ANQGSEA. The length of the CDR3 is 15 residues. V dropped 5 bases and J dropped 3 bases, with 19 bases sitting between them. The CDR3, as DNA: TGCAGCGTTAGAGGGTCCGATAGTAGTGACTATGGCTACACCTTC. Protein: CSVRGSDSSDYGYTF.

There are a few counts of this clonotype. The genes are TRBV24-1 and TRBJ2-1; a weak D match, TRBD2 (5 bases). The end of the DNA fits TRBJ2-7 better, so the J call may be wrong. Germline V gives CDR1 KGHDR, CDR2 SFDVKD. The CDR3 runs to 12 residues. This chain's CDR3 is CATSDQTGEQYF. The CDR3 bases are TGTGCCACCAGTGATCAGACGGGAGAGCAGTACTTC.

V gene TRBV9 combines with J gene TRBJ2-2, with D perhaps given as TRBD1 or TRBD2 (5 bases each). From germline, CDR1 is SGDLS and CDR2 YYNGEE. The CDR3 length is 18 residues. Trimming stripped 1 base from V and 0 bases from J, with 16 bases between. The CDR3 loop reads CASSVTPGGPTNTGELFF. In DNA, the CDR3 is TGTGCCAGCAGCGTAACTCCTGGGGGACCAACGAACACCGGGGAGCTGTTTTTT. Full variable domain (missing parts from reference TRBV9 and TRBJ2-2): DSGVTQTPKHLITATGQRVTLRCSPRSGDLSVYWYQQSLDQGLQFLIQYYNGEERAKGNILERFSAQQFPDLHSELNLSSLELGDSALYFCASSVTPGGPTNTGELFFGEGSRLTVL.

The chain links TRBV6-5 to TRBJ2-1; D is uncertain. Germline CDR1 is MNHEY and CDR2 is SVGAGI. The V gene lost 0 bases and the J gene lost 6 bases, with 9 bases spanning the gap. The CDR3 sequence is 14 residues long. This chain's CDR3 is CASSYSPGVNEQFF. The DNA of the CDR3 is TGTGCCAGCAGTTACTCGCCAGGAGTCAATGAGCAGTTCTTC.

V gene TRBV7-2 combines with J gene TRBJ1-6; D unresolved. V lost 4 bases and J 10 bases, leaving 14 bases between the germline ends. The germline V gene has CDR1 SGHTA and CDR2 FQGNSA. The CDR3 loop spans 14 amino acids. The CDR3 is CASSSKWQESPLHF. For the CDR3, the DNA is TGTGCCAGCAGCTCAAAGTGGCAGGAATCACCCCTCCACTTT.

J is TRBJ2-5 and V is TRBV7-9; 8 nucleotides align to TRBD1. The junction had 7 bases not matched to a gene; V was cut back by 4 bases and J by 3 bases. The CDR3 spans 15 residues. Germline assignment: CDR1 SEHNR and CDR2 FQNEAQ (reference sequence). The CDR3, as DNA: TGTGCCAGCAGCTGGCCAAGGACAGGGAAAGAGACCCAGTACTTC. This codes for CASSWPRTGKETQYF. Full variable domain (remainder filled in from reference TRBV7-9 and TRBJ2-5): DTGVSQNPRHKITKRGQNVTFRCDPISEHNRLYWYRQTLGQGPEFLTYFQNEAQLEKSRLLSDRFSAERPKGSFSTLEIQRTEQGDSAMYLCASSWPRTGKETQYFGPGTRLLVL.

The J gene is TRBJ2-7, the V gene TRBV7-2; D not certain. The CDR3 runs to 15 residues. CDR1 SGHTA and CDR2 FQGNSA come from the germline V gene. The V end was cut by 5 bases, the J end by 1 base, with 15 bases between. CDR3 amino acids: CASSGRGLQSYEQYF. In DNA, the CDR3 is TGTGCCAGCAGCGGAAGAGGTTTGCAGTCCTACGAGCAGTACTTC.